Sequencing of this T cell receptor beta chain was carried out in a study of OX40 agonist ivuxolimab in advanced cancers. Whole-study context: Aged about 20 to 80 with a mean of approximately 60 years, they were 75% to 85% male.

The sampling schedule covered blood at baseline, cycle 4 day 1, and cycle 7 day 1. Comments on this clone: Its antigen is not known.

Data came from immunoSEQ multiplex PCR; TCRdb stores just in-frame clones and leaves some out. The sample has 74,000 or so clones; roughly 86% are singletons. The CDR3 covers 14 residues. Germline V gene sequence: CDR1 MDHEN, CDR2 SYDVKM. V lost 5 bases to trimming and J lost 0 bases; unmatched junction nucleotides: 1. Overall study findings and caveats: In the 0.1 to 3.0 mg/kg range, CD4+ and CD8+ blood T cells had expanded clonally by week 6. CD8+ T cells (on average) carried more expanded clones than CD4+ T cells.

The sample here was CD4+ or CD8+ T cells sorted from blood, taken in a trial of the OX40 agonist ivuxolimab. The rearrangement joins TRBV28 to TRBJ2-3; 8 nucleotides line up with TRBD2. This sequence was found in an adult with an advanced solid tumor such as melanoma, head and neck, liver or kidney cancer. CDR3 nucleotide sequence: TGTGCCAGCAGTCCTAGCGGGAGCACAGATACGCAGTATTTT. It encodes CASSPSGSTDTQYF.